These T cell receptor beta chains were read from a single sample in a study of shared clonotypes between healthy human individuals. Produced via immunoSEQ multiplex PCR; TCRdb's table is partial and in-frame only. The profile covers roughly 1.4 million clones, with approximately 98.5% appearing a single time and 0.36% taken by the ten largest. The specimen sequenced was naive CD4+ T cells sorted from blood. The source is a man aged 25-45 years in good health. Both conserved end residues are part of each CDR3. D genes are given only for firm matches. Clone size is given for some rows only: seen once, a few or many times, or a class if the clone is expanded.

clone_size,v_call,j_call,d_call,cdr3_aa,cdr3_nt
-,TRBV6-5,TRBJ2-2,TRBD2,CASSSSGRRTGELFF,TGTGCCAGCAGCTCCAGCGGGAGGCGCACCGGGGAGCTGTTTTTT
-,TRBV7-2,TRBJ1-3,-,CASSLAPPGPSGNTIYF,TGTGCCAGCAGCTTAGCTCCTCCGGGGCCCTCTGGAAACACCATATATTTT
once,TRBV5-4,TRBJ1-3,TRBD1,CASSSGQVNSGNTIYF,TGTGCCAGCAGCTCAGGACAGGTGAACTCTGGAAACACCATATATTTT
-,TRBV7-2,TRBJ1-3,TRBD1,CASSATQGRNTIYF,TGTGCCAGCAGCGCAACACAGGGGAGAAACACCATATATTTT
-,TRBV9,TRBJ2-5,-,CASSPSREKETQYF,TGTGCCAGCAGCCCTAGCCGAGAGAAAGAGACCCAGTACTTC
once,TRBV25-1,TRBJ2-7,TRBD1,CASSVRDRGRHDEQYF,TGTGCCAGCAGTGTCCGGGACAGGGGGCGCCATGACGAGCAGTACTTC
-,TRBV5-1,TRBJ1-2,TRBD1,CASSPDRSRGYTF,TGCGCCAGCAGCCCGGACAGGTCGCGAGGCTACACCTTC
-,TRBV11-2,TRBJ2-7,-,CASSALFEQYF,TGTGCCAGCAGCGCGCTTTTCGAGCAGTACTTC
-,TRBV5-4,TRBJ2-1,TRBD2,CASSPGTSGAYNEQFF,TGTGCCAGCAGCCCAGGGACTAGCGGGGCGTACAATGAGCAGTTCTTC
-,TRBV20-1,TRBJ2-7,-,CSASRNHEQYF,TGCAGTGCTAGTCGGAATCACGAGCAGTACTTC
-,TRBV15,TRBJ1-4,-,CATSRDPVNMGEKLFF,TGTGCCACCAGCAGAGATCCCGTAAACATGGGTGAAAAACTGTTTTTT
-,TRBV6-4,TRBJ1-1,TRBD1,CASSKQGPVLTFF,TGTGCCAGCAGTAAACAGGGGCCTGTCTTGACTTTCTTT
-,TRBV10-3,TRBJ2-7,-,CAISESGPILYEQYF,TGTGCCATCAGTGAGTCAGGCCCGATACTTTACGAGCAGTACTTC
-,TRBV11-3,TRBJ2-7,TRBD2,CASSSGLAGGYEQYF,TGTGCCAGCAGCTCCGGACTAGCGGGAGGATACGAGCAGTACTTC
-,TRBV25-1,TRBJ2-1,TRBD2,CASKPGLAGGRYNEQFF,TGTGCCAGCAAACCGGGACTAGCGGGAGGACGATACAATGAGCAGTTCTTC
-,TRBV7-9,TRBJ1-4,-,CASSLDTGREKLFF,TGTGCCAGCAGCCTGGACACGGGACGTGAAAAACTGTTTTTT
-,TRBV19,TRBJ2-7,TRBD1,CASSRQGMGYEQYF,TGTGCCAGTAGTAGACAGGGAATGGGATACGAGCAGTACTTC
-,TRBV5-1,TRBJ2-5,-,CASSPGLVQETQYF,TGCGCCAGCAGCCCGGGACTCGTCCAAGAGACCCAGTACTTC
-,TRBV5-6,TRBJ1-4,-,CASSLDPGKLFF,TGTGCCAGCAGCTTGGATCCAGGGAAACTGTTTTTT
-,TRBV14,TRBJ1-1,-,CASSQYGGIAEAFF,TGTGCCAGCAGCCAATACGGGGGGATCGCTGAAGCTTTCTTT
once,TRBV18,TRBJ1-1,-,CASSRGGGRVDTEAFF,TGTGCCAGCTCACGAGGCGGGGGCCGGGTGGACACTGAAGCTTTCTTT
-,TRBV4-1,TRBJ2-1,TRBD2,CASSRTSGSDEQFF,TGCGCCAGCAGCCGGACTAGCGGGAGCGATGAGCAGTTCTTC
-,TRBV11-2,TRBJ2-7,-,CASSSSVGGFYSYEQYF,TGTGCCAGCAGTAGTTCCGTCGGAGGGTTTTACTCCTACGAGCAGTACTTC
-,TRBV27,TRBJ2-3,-,CASSGLAKGTDTQYF,TGTGCCAGCAGTGGGCTAGCGAAAGGAACAGATACGCAGTATTTT
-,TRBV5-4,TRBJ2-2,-,CASSLLEVGELFF,TGTGCCAGCAGCTTGTTGGAGGTCGGGGAGCTGTTTTTT
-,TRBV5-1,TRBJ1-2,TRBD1,CASSGTGGSYGYTF,TGCGCCAGCAGCGGGACAGGGGGAAGTTATGGCTACACCTTC
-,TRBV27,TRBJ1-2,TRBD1,CASSSPTGSYGYTF,TGTGCCAGCAGTTCTCCGACAGGGTCCTATGGCTACACCTTC
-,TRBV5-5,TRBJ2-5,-,CASRIWREQETQYF,TGTGCCAGCAGGATTTGGAGGGAGCAAGAGACCCAGTACTTC
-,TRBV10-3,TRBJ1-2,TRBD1,CAISTQTGKEGGYTF,TGTGCCATCAGTACCCAGACAGGGAAGGAGGGTGGCTACACCTTC
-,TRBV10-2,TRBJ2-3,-,CASSVGSRDTQYF,TGCGCCAGCAGTGTGGGTAGCCGAGATACGCAGTATTTT
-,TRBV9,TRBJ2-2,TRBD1,CASSDRGVGELFF,TGTGCCAGCAGCGACAGGGGTGTCGGGGAGCTGTTTTTT
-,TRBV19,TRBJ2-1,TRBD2,CASSRREGNEQFF,TGTGCCAGTAGTCGGCGGGAGGGAAATGAGCAGTTCTTC
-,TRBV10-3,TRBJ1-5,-,CAISRQGGEGQPQHF,TGTGCCATCAGTAGGCAGGGAGGAGAAGGTCAGCCCCAGCATTTT
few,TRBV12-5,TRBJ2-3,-,CASGLDTDTQYF,TGTGCTAGTGGTTTGGACACAGATACGCAGTATTTT
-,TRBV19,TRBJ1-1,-,CASSTELMNTEAFF,TGTGCCAGTAGTACAGAATTAATGAACACTGAAGCTTTCTTT
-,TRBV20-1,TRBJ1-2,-,CSEVEGYTF,TGCAGTGAGGTTGAGGGCTACACCTTC
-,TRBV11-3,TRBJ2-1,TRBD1,CASSGGRGYSNEQFF,TGTGCCAGCAGCGGAGGCAGGGGGTATTCCAATGAGCAGTTCTTC
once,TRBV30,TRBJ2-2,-,CAWSVLTGELFF,TGTGCCTGGAGTGTACTGACCGGGGAGCTGTTTTTT
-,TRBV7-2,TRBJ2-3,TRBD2,CASSPTRLAGGPDTQYF,TGTGCCAGCAGCCCAACCCGACTAGCGGGAGGCCCAGATACGCAGTATTTT
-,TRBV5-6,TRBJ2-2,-,CASSLRRGAYTGELFF,TGTGCCAGCAGCCTGAGAAGAGGGGCGTACACCGGGGAGCTGTTTTTT
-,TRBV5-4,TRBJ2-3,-,CASSRANTQYF,TGTGCCAGCAGCCGGGCGAATACGCAGTATTTT
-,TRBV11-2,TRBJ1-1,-,CASSPIQEEAFF,TGTGCCAGCAGCCCTATTCAGGAAGAAGCTTTCTTT
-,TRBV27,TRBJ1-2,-,CASSLVGQGANYGYTF,TGTGCCAGCAGTTTAGTCGGGCAGGGAGCTAACTATGGCTACACCTTC
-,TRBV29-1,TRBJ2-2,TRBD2,CSVLPGLAPGELFF,TGCAGCGTTCTACCGGGACTAGCCCCCGGGGAGCTGTTTTTT
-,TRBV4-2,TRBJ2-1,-,CASSQEGERPNNEQFF,TGTGCCAGCAGCCAAGAGGGCGAGCGGCCGAACAATGAGCAGTTCTTC
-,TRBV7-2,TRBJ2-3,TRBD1,CASSLLGQDPDTQYF,TGTGCCAGCAGCTTATTGGGACAGGATCCGGATACGCAGTATTTT
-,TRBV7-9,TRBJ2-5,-,CASSLGIGTPGVQYF,TGTGCCAGCAGCTTAGGAATCGGCACCCCAGGGGTCCAGTACTTC
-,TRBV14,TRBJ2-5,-,CASSQVAVSGETQYF,TGTGCCAGCAGCCAAGTAGCCGTTTCGGGCGAGACCCAGTACTTC
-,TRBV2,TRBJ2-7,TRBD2,CASKRDSYEQYF,TGTGCCAGCAAGCGGGACTCCTACGAGCAGTACTTC
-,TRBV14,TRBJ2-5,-,CASRETQYF,TGTGCCAGCCGAGAGACCCAGTACTTC
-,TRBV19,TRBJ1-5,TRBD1,CASGQVRNQPQHF,TGTGCCAGCGGACAGGTGAGGAATCAGCCCCAGCATTTT
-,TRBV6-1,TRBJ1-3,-,CASSESTGSGNTIYF,TGTGCCAGCAGTGAGTCCACCGGCTCTGGAAACACCATATATTTT
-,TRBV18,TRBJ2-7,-,CASSPTFSYEQYF,TGTGCCAGCTCACCTACCTTCTCCTACGAGCAGTACTTC
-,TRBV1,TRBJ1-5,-,CTSSQGKMGQPQHF,TGCACCAGCAGCCAAGGCAAGATGGGACAGCCCCAGCATTTT
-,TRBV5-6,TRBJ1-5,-,CASSLTGSQPQHF,TGTGCCAGCAGCTTAACTGGGTCCCAGCCCCAGCATTTT
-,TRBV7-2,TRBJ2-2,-,CASSSGSLTGELFF,TGTGCCAGCAGCTCCGGGTCACTCACCGGGGAGCTGTTTTTT
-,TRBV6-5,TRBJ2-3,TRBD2,CASSYLPGGPGDTQYF,TGTGCCAGCAGTTACTTACCGGGAGGGCCTGGAGATACGCAGTATTTT
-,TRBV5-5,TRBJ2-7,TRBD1,CAAGGPLGQYF,TGTGCCGCAGGGGGCCCCCTTGGGCAGTACTTC
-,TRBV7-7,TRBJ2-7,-,CASSYGLGSSYEQYF,TGTGCCAGCAGTTATGGCTTGGGGAGCTCCTACGAGCAGTACTTC
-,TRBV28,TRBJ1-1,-,CASNDFTEAFF,TGTGCCAGCAATGACTTTACTGAAGCTTTCTTT